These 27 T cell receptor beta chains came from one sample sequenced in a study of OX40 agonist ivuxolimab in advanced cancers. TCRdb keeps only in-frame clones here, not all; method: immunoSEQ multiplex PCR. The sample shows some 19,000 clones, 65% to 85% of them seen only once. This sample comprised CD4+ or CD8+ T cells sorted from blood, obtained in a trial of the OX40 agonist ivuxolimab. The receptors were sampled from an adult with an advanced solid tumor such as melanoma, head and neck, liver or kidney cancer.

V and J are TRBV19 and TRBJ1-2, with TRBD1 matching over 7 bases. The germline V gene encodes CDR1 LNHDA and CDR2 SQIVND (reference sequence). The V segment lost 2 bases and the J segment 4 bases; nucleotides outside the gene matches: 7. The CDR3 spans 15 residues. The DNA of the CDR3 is TGTGCCAGTAGTATACGAGGGGGCGCAAGCTATGGCTACACCTTC. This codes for CASSIRGGASYGYTF.

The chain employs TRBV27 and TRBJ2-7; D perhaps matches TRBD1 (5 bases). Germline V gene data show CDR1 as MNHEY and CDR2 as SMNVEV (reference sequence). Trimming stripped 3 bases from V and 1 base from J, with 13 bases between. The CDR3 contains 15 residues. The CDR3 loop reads CASSLFPRVSYEQYF. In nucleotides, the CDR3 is TGTGCCAGCAGTTTGTTCCCCAGGGTATCCTACGAGCAGTACTTC.

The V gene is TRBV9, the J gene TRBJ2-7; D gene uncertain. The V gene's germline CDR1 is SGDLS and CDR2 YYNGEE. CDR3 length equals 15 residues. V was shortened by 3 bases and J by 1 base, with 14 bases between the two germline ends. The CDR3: CASSAPEIISYEQYF. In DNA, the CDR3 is TGTGCCAGCAGCGCCCCGGAGATCATATCCTACGAGCAGTACTTC.

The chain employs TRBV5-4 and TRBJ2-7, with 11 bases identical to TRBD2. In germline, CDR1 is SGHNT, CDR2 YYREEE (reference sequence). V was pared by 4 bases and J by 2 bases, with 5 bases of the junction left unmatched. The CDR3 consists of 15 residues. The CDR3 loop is CASSPLAGGTYEQYF. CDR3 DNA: TGTGCCAGCAGCCCTCTAGCGGGGGGCACCTACGAGCAGTACTTC.

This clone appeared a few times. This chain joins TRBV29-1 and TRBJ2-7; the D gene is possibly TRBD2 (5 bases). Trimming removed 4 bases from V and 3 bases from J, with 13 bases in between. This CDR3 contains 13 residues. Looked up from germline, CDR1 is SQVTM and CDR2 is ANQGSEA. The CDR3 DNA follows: TGCAGCGTTGTATACCCGGACTTCTACGAGCAGTACTTC. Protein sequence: CSVVYPDFYEQYF.

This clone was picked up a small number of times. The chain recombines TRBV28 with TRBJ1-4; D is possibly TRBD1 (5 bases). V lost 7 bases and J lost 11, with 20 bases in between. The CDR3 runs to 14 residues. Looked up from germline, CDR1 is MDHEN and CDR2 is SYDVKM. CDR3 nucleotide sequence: TGTGCCAGCAAAAGGGGACGACCGAGAGAGAAACTGTTTTTT. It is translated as CASKRGRPREKLFF. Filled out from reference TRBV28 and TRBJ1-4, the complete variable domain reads DVKVTQSSRYLVKRTGEKVFLECVQDMDHENMFWYRQDPGLGLRLIYFSYDVKMKEKGDIPEGYSVSREKKERFSLILESASTNQTSMYLCASKRGRPREKLFFGSGTQLSVL.

The CDR3 sequence is CASSLVSGGHTGELFF. CDR3 nucleotide sequence: TGTGCCAGCAGCTTAGTTAGCGGGGGGCACACCGGGGAGCTGTTTTTT. This chain joins TRBV7-6 and TRBJ2-2; 10 bases are a match to TRBD2. V was clipped by 1 base and J by 3 bases; unmatched bases: 2. The CDR3 contains 16 residues. The V gene's germline CDR1 is SGHVS and CDR2 FNYEAQ.

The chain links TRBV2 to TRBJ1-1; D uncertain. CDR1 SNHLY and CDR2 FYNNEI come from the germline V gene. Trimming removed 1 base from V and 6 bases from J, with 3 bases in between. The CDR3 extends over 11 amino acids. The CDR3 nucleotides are TGTGCCAGCAGTGAAGATCCTGAAGCTTTCTTT. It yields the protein CASSEDPEAFF.

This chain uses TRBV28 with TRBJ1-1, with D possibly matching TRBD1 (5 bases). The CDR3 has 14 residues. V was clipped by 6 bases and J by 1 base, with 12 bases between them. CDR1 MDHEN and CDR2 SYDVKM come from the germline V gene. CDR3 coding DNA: TGTGCCAGCAGGGGGGACGTGACGAACACTGAAGCTTTCTTT. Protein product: CASRGDVTNTEAFF. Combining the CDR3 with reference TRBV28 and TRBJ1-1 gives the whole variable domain DVKVTQSSRYLVKRTGEKVFLECVQDMDHENMFWYRQDPGLGLRLIYFSYDVKMKEKGDIPEGYSVSREKKERFSLILESASTNQTSMYLCASRGDVTNTEAFFGQGTRLTVV.

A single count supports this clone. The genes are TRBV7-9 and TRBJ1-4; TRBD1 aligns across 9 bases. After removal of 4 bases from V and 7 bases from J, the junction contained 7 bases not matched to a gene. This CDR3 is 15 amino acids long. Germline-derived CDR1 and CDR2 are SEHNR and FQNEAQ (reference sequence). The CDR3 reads CASSSTGGASEKLFF. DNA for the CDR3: TGTGCCAGCAGCTCTACAGGGGGCGCGAGTGAAAAACTGTTTTTT.

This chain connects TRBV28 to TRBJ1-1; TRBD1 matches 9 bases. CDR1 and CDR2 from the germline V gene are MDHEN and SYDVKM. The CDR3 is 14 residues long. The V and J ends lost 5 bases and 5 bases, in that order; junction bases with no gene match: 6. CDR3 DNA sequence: TGTGCCAGCAGTCGACCCGGGACAGGGACTGAAGCTTTCTTT. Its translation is CASSRPGTGTEAFF.

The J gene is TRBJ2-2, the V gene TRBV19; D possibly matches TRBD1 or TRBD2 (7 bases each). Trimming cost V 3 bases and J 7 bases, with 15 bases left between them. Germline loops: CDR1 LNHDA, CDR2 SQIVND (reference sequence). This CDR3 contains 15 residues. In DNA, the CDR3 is TGTGCCAGTAGTATGGGAGGGGGCCTGGGCGGGGAGCTGTTTTTT. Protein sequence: CASSMGGGLGGELFF.

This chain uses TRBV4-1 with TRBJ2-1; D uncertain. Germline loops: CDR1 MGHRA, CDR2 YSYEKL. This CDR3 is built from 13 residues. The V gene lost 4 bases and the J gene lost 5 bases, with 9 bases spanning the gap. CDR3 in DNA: TGCGCCAGCAGCCCAATTTTAAACAATGAGCAGTTCTTC. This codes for CASSPILNNEQFF.

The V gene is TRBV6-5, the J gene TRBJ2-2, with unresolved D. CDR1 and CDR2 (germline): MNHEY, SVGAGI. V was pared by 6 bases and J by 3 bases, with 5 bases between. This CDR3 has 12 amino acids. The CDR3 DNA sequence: TGTGCCAGCAGGGTTGACACCGGGGAGCTGTTTTTT. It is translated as CASRVDTGELFF.

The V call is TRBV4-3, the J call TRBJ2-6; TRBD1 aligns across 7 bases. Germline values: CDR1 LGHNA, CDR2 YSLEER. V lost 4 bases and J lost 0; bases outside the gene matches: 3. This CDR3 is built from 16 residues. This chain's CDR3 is CASSLDRTSGANVLTF. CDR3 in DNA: TGCGCCAGCAGCCTGGACAGGACCTCTGGGGCCAACGTCCTGACTTTC.

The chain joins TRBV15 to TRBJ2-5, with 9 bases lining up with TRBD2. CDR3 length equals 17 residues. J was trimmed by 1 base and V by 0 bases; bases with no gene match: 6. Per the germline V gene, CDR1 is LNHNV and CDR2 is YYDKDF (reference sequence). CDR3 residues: CATSRDYGAGGQETQYF. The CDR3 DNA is TGTGCCACCAGCAGAGATTACGGAGCGGGGGGCCAAGAGACCCAGTACTTC.

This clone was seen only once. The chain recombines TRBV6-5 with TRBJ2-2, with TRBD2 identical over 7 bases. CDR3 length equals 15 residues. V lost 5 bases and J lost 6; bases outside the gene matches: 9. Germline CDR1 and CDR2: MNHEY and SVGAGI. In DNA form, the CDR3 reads TGTGCCAGCAGTCCCCCTCGGGGGGACCCCGGGGAGCTGTTTTTT. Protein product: CASSPPRGDPGELFF.

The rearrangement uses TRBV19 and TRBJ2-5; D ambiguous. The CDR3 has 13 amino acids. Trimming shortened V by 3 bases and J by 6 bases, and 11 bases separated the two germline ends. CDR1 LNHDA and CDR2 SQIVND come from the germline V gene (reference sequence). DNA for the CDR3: TGTGCCAGTAGTATGAACCTGGGCAAGACCCAGTACTTC. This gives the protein CASSMNLGKTQYF.

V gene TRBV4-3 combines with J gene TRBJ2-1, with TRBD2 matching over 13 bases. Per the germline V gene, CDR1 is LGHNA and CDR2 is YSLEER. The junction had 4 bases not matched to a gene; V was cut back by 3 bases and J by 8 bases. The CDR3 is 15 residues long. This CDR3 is CASSQDGLAGDEQFF. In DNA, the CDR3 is TGCGCCAGCAGCCAGGACGGACTAGCGGGGGATGAGCAGTTCTTC.

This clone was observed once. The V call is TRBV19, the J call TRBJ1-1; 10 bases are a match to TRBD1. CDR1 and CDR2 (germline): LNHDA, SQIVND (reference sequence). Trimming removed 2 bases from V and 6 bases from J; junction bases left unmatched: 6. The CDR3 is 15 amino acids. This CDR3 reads CASSIWDRGGAEAFF. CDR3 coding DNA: TGTGCCAGTAGTATATGGGACAGGGGAGGCGCTGAAGCTTTCTTT.

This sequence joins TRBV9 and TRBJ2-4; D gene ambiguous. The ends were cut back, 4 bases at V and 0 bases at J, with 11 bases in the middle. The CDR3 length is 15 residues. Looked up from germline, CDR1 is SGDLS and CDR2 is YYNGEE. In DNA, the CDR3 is TGTGCCAGCAGCCCCAGTACTTTAGCCAAAAACATTCAGTACTTC. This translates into CASSPSTLAKNIQYF.

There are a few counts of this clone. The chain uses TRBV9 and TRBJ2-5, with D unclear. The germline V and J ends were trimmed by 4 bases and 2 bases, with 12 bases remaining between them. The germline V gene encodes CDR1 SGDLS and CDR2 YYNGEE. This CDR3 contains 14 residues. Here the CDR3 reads CASSPGPRQETQYF. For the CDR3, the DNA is TGTGCCAGCAGCCCCGGACCCCGACAAGAGACCCAGTACTTC.

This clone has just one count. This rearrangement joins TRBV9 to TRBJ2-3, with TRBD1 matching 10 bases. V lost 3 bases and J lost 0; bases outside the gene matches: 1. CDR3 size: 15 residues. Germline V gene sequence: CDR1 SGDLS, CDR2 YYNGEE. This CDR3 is CASSAGQGSTDTQYF. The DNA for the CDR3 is TGTGCCAGCAGCGCGGGACAGGGGAGCACAGATACGCAGTATTTT.

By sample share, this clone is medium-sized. CDR3 in amino acids: CAWSVPQGNGYNEQFF. Written as DNA, the CDR3 is TGTGCCTGGAGTGTACCCCAGGGGAATGGCTACAATGAGCAGTTCTTC. The V gene is TRBV30, the J gene TRBJ2-1, with TRBD1 as a possible D gene (6 bases). The V gene lost 0 bases and the J gene lost 3 bases, with 15 bases spanning the gap. CDR1 is GTSNPN and CDR2 is SVGIG in the germline V gene (reference sequence). The CDR3 covers 16 residues. Full variable domain (remainder filled in from reference TRBV30 and TRBJ2-1): SQTIHQWPATLVQPVGSPLSLECTVEGTSNPNLYWYRQAAGRGLQLLFYSVGIGQISSEVPQNLSASRPQDRQFILSSKKLLLSDSGFYLCAWSVPQGNGYNEQFFGPGTRLTVL.

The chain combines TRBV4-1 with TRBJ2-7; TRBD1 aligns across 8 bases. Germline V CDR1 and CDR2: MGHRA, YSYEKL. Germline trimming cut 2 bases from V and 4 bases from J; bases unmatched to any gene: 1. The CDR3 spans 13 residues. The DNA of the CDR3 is TGCGCCAGCAGCCAACGGACAGGGTACGAGCAGTACTTC. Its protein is CASSQRTGYEQYF.

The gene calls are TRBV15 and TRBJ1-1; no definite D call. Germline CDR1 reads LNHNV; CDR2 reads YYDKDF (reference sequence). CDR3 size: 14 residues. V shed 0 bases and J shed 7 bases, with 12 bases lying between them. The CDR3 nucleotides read TGTGCCACCAGCAGAGATACCAGGACGGATGAAGCTTTCTTT. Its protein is CATSRDTRTDEAFF.

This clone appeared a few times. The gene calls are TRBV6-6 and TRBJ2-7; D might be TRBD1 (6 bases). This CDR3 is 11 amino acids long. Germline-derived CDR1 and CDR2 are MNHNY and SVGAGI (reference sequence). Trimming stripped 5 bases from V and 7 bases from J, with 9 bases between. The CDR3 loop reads CASSNDREQYF. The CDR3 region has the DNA TGTGCCAGCAGTAACGACAGGGAGCAGTACTTC.